This T cell receptor beta chain comes out of a study of blood T cell repertoires in COVID-19. Whole-study context: Donors in the United States, Italy and Spain gave samples during acute or convalescent COVID-19.

TCRdb's table, derived via immunoSEQ multiplex PCR, lists solely in-frame clones and lacks some. The sample yields fewer than 70,000 clones, more than 70% seen once. The source is a man aged 25-45 years with COVID-19, enrolled during active disease. Sample: peripheral blood.

The DNA of the CDR3 is TGTGCCAGCAGCCCACTTTCGACCTACGAGCAGTACTTC. Amino acids: CASSPLSTYEQYF. This chain uses TRBV7-8 with TRBJ2-7; no reliable D call. This CDR3 has 13 amino acids. CDR1 is SGHVS, CDR2 FQNEAQ, per germline. Trimming pared 5 bases from V and 2 bases from J, leaving 10 bases between. Full variable domain (outside the CDR3, taken from reference TRBV7-8 and TRBJ2-7): GAGVSQSPRYKVAKRGQDVALRCDPISGHVSLFWYQQALGQGPEFLTYFQNEAQLDKSGLPSDRFFAERPEGSVSTLKIQRTQQEDSAVYLCASSPLSTYEQYFGPGTRLTVT.